This T cell receptor beta chain was observed in a study of T cells expressing NK-cell markers. Overall study context: Underlying the TCR beta repertoires were sorted CD3+CD56+NKG2C+, CD3+CD56+NKG2C- and CD3+CD56-NKG2C+ T cells. HCMV seropositivity characterized most of the eight sequenced donors, and seronegativity one.

Whole-study results and caveats: Several donors showed dominant NKG2C+ clonotypes comprising about 1.0-7.5% of their CD8+ T cells.

Germline loops: CDR1 MGHRA, CDR2 YSYEKL. The CDR3 sequence is 18 residues long. Generation of TCR beta cDNA was performed by 5'RACE template switching incorporating UMIs. TCRdb re-called the 5' RACE reads and catalogs CDR3 proteins one per entry, DNA excluded. Its table lists 250,000 to 300,000 distinct CDR3 sequences. In the case of this clonotype: Its antigen is unknown.

The sample was blood T cells: a sorted CD56 or NKG2C T cell subset, CD4+ or CD8+ T cells, or bulk PBMC T cells (not recorded which). The chain carries TRBV4-1 and TRBJ2-4; the D call of TRBD2 rests on TCRdb alone, since no DNA is present to check it. The TCR sequence derives from a man between 18 and 35 years old in good health. The CDR3 loop reads CASSQGASGRRAKNIQYF.